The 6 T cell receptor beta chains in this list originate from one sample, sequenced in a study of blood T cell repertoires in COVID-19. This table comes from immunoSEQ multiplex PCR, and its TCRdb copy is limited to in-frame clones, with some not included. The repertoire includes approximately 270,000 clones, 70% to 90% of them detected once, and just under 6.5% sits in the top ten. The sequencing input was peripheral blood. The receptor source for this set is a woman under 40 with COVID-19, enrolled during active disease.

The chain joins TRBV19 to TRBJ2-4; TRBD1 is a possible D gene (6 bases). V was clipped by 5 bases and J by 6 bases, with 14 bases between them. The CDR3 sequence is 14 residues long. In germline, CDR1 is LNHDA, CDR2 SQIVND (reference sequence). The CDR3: CASSLGGEVNIQYF. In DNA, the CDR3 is TGTGCCAGTAGTCTTGGGGGCGAGGTAAACATTCAGTACTTC.

CDR3 loop: CASSRALGGGTDTQYF. The CDR3, as DNA: TGTGCCAGCAGCCGAGCGCTCGGGGGGGGCACAGATACGCAGTATTTT. The rearrangement joins TRBV11-2 to TRBJ2-3; 8 nucleotides agree with TRBD2. The CDR3 spans 16 residues. Germline CDR1 is SGHAT and CDR2 is FQNNGV. Germline trimming cut 5 bases from V and 1 base from J; bases unmatched to any gene: 8.

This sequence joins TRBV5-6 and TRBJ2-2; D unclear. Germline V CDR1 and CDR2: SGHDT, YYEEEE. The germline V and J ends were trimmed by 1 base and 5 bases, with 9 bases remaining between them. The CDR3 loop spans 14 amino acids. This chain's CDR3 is CASSLWAPTGELFF. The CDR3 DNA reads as TGTGCCAGCAGCTTGTGGGCTCCGACCGGGGAGCTGTTTTTT.

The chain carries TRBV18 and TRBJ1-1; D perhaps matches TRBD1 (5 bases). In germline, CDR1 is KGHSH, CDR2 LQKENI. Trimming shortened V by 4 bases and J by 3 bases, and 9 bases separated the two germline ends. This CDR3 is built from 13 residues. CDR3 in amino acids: CASSQGWDTEAFF. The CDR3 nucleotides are TGTGCCAGCTCACAGGGGTGGGACACTGAAGCTTTCTTT.

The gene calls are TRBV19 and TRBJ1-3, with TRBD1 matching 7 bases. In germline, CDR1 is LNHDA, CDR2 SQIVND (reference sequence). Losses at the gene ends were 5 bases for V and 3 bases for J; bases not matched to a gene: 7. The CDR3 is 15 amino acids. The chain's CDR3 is CASSPTGAYGNTIYF. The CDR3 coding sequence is TGTGCCAGTAGTCCTACAGGGGCCTATGGAAACACCATATATTTT.

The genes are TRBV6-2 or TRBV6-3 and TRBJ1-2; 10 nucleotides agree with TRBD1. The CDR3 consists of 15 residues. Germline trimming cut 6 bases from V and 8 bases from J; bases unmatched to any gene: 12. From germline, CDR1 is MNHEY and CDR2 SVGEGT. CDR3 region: CASSHPPGQGGGYTF. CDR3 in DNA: TGTGCCAGCAGCCACCCCCCAGGACAGGGGGGAGGCTACACCTTC.